This T cell receptor beta chain was retrieved from a study of radiotherapy plus CTLA-4 blockade in lung cancer. Study-level information: There were objective responses in over 15% of patients, and more than 30% had disease control. Study-wide results and caveats: Once radiotherapy plus ipilimumab had been given, TCR clones derived from tumor expanded in blood. How blood T cell clones changed early, along with interferon-beta, reportedly forecast response best.

J lost 7 bases, V lost 6 bases, and 8 bases had no gene match. The germline CDR1 and CDR2 sequences are MNHEY and SVGAGI. CDR3 length: 13 residues. Treatment of patients with chemo-refractory metastatic non-small-cell lung cancer consisted of focal radiation plus CTLA-4 blockade with ipilimumab. A remark on this clone: Its antigen is as yet unknown.

Here immunoSEQ multiplex PCR was the method, and the copy in TCRdb shows in-frame clones only, minus some. The data hold 35,000 or so clones, with approximately 85% observed a single time. The source material was peripheral blood, sampled from a patient treated with radiotherapy plus ipilimumab. The J gene is TRBJ1-2, the V gene TRBV6-5, with 7 nucleotides matching TRBD1. The receptor's source is a human donor with non-small cell lung cancer who had stable disease on radiotherapy plus ipilimumab. The CDR3 DNA reads TGTGCCAGCAGATCCCCGGGACAGCCTGGCTACACCTTC. This codes for CASRSPGQPGYTF.